Below are 22 T cell receptor beta chains sequenced from a single sample in a study of beta chain features in type 1 diabetes. Their antigen targets remain unknown. The isolated RNA, all of it, was reverse transcribed, so expressed TCRB transcripts were what got sequenced. Here immunoSEQ multiplex PCR was the method, and the copy in TCRdb shows in-frame clones only, minus some. The sample has about 150,000 clones; under 9.5% are singletons. Study observations and caveats: The study found moderately but significantly shorter TCRB CDR3s in all four CD4+ subsets of Type 1 diabetes patients.

Material: central memory CD4+ T cells from blood. The receptors come from a man aged 18 to 35 with type 1 diabetes.

The chain is built from TRBV4-3 and TRBJ2-1; TRBD2 matches 9 bases. Germline CDR1 is LGHNA and CDR2 is YSLEER. After removal of 0 bases from V and 4 bases from J, the junction contained 7 bases not matched to a gene. There are 17 residues in the CDR3. Here the CDR3 reads CASSQDLASGVYNEQFF. In nucleotides, the CDR3 is TGCGCCAGCAGCCAAGATTTGGCTAGCGGGGTATACAATGAGCAGTTCTTC.

J is TRBJ1-1 and V is TRBV7-2; D not resolved. Germline V gives CDR1 SGHTA, CDR2 FQGNSA. With 5 bases removed from V and 1 base from J, the gap between germline ends came to 8 bases. The CDR3 sequence is 13 residues long. The CDR3 DNA is TGTGCCAGCAGCCGCCAGGAGAACACTGAAGCTTTCTTT. Translated: CASSRQENTEAFF.

The sample holds a few counts of this clone. The chain has TRBV5-1 and TRBJ1-2, with 8 nucleotides matching TRBD1. The CDR3 is 15 amino acids. Trimming took 0 bases from V and 6 from J; bases not matched to a gene: 7. Germline CDR1 reads SGHRS; CDR2 reads YFSETQ. The CDR3 sequence: CASSLAGQDFNGYTF. CDR3 sequence (DNA): TGCGCCAGCAGCTTGGCGGGACAGGACTTCAATGGCTACACCTTC.

This clone was observed a few times. CDR3 sequence: CAWSVALQETQYF. The CDR3 DNA follows: TGTGCCTGGAGTGTAGCCCTTCAAGAGACCCAGTACTTC. V usage is TRBV30 and J usage is TRBJ2-5; D gene ambiguous. CDR1 is GTSNPN, CDR2 SVGIG, per germline (reference sequence). Trimming took off 0 bases at V and 2 bases at J, with 7 bases between the two ends. This CDR3 comprises 13 residues.

This chain connects TRBV4-3 to TRBJ2-3; TRBD2 agrees at 13 bases. The CDR3 spans 16 residues. The V gene's germline CDR1 is LGHNA and CDR2 YSLEER. Trimming took 4 bases from V and 3 from J; bases not matched to a gene: 4. The CDR3 coding sequence is TGCGCCAGCAGCCCCGGACTAGCGGGGGCGACAGATACGCAGTATTTT. Its translation: CASSPGLAGATDTQYF.

The chain is built from TRBV7-8 and TRBJ2-1; D is possibly TRBD2 (6 bases). CDR3 length equals 17 residues. Germline V gene sequence: CDR1 SGHVS, CDR2 FQNEAQ. V lost 0 bases, J lost 0 bases, and 12 bases lay in between. In DNA form, the CDR3 reads TGTGCCAGCAGCTTAGCCCCGCCCGGGAGCTCCTACAATGAGCAGTTCTTC. Its protein product is CASSLAPPGSSYNEQFF.

This clone was detected only a few times. The same CDR3 can be traced to other DNA sequences in this sample. This rearrangement joins TRBV20-1 to TRBJ2-7; 8 positions match TRBD1. Trimming took 6 bases from V and 5 from J; bases not matched to a gene: 3. Germline V gene sequence: CDR1 DFQATT, CDR2 SNEGSKA (reference sequence). The CDR3 is made up of 11 amino acids. The DNA of the CDR3 is TGCAGTGCGAGACAGGGGAACGAGCAGTACTTC. It translates to CSARQGNEQYF.

The rearrangement uses TRBV13 and TRBJ2-5; unclear D gene. The CDR3 has 15 amino acids. The germline V gene encodes CDR1 PRHDT and CDR2 FYEKMQ (reference sequence). The ends were cut back, 0 bases at V and 5 bases at J, with 13 bases in the middle. CDR3 residues: CASSLGPEHGETQYF. DNA of the CDR3: TGTGCCAGCAGCTTAGGCCCGGAACACGGGGAGACCCAGTACTTC.

V and J are TRBV7-8 and TRBJ2-3; tentative D call: TRBD1 (6 bases). Germline CDR1 reads SGHVS; CDR2 reads FQNEAQ. The V and J ends lost 5 bases and 4 bases respectively, with 31 bases between them. CDR3 length equals 20 residues. In nucleotides, the CDR3 is TGTGCCAGCAGCCCGCTCTCGTTGGGGGCGGCTTCAGTCCGGGCAGATACGCAGTATTTT. Encoded protein: CASSPLSLGAASVRADTQYF.

Only a few counts were recorded for this clone. V is TRBV10-3 and J is TRBJ1-1, with TRBD1 as a possible D gene (6 bases). Germline lookup yields CDR1 ENHRY and CDR2 SYGVKD. This CDR3 contains 15 residues. Trimming stripped 6 bases from V and 0 bases from J, with 14 bases between. The CDR3 spells CAIRDSYDMNTEAFF. The CDR3 DNA is TGTGCCATCAGGGACAGTTATGACATGAACACTGAAGCTTTCTTT.

A few counts support this clone. This sequence joins TRBV18 and TRBJ2-1; 7 nucleotides match TRBD2. The CDR3 extends over 13 amino acids. J gave up 9 bases and V 3 bases, and 5 bases lay outside the gene matches. Germline V gene lookup returns CDR1 KGHSH and CDR2 LQKENI. In DNA form, the CDR3 reads TGTGCCAGCTCACCCGGGGGGTTGGGTGAGCAGTTCTTC. It codes for CASSPGGLGEQFF.

This chain links TRBV21-1 with TRBJ2-7; whether TRBD1, the table's D call, matches the DNA was not checked. TRBV21-1 is a listed pseudogene. CDR3 length: 17 residues. The CDR3 reads CASSPRRTGRGPYEQYF. The CDR3 region has the DNA TGTGCCAGCAGCCCCCGACGGACAGGCCGGGGCCCATACGAGCAGTACTTC.

This clone was counted a few times. The J gene is TRBJ2-7, the V gene TRBV6-5, with 8 bases lining up with TRBD1. Trimming cost V 6 bases and J 4 bases; bases outside gene matches: 8. The CDR3 runs 14 residues. The V gene's germline CDR1 is MNHEY and CDR2 SVGAGI. In DNA form, the CDR3 reads TGTGCCAGCAGAAGGGACAGGCAGTATTACGAGCAGTACTTC. It encodes CASRRDRQYYEQYF.

The chain links TRBV18 to TRBJ2-3; D may be TRBD1 (5 bases). This CDR3 comprises 12 residues. CDR1 KGHSH and CDR2 LQKENI come from the germline V gene. Between the trimmed V and J ends, which lost 8 bases and 4 bases, there was a span of 10 bases. The CDR3 DNA reads TGTGCCAGCCTTGGGGCAGCAGATACGCAGTATTTT. It is translated as CASLGAADTQYF.

This clone was counted between two and nine times. V is TRBV7-2 and J is TRBJ1-1; a possible D gene is TRBD1 (6 bases). The germline V gene has CDR1 SGHTA and CDR2 FQGNSA. The V end was cut by 2 bases, the J end by 0 bases, with 13 bases between. CDR3 length: 16 amino acids. CDR3 residues: CASSLQGPTVNTEAFF. DNA for the CDR3: TGTGCCAGCAGCTTACAGGGGCCTACTGTGAACACTGAAGCTTTCTTT. The full variable domain, its missing parts supplied by reference TRBV7-2 and TRBJ1-1, is GAGVSQSPSNKVTEKGKDVELRCDPISGHTALYWYRQSLGQGLEFLIYFQGNSAPDKSGLPSDRFSAERTGGSVSTLTIQRTQQEDSAVYLCASSLQGPTVNTEAFFGQGTRLTVV.

This clone came up a few times. The chain carries TRBV6-5 and TRBJ2-3; 7 bases are a match to TRBD1. Germline CDR1 reads MNHEY; CDR2 reads SVGAGI. The CDR3 is 15 residues long. J gave up 1 base and V 7 bases, and 8 bases lay outside the gene matches. CDR3 sequence reads: CASISGGSGTDTQYF. CDR3 nucleotides: TGTGCCAGCATTTCAGGGGGTAGTGGCACAGATACGCAGTATTTT.

This clone was seen a few times. The rearrangement uses TRBV4-1 and TRBJ2-5; 9 bases align to TRBD2. Germline V gives CDR1 MGHRA, CDR2 YSYEKL. V lost 4 bases to trimming and J lost 5 bases; unmatched junction nucleotides: 14. This CDR3 is 17 amino acids long. The CDR3 coding sequence is TGCGCCAGCAGCCCCTCTAAGTCAAGCGGGAGGAAGGAGACCCAGTACTTC. It yields the protein CASSPSKSSGRKETQYF.

As concerns this clone: It is likely a read error: a sequence one base away is far more abundant. The V call is TRBV25-1, the J call TRBJ2-6, with D hard to call. This CDR3 is built from 14 residues. Trimming removed 3 bases from V and 0 bases from J, with 3 bases in between. Germline V gives CDR1 MGHDK, CDR2 SYGVNS. The CDR3 region is CASSDHSGANVLTF. Here the CDR3 DNA reads TGTGCCAGCAGTGACCACTCTGGGGCCAACGTCCTGACTTTC.

This clone showed up just a few times. The chain couples TRBV7-2 to TRBJ1-1; the D is unclear. The CDR3 extends over 15 amino acids. With 1 base removed from V and 1 base from J, the gap between germline ends came to 10 bases. Germline values: CDR1 SGHTA, CDR2 FQGNSA. CDR3 loop: CASSLDGRGNTEAFF. The DNA for the CDR3 is TGTGCCAGCAGCTTAGATGGCCGCGGGAACACTGAAGCTTTCTTT.

CDR3 loop: CASSEATGTYNEQFF. DNA of the CDR3: TGTGCCAGCAGTGAGGCGACAGGAACCTACAATGAGCAGTTCTTC. The chain uses TRBV2 and TRBJ2-1; a possible D gene is TRBD1 (6 bases). The CDR3 length is 15 residues. V dropped 3 bases and J dropped 2 bases, with 11 bases sitting between them. Germline CDR1 is SNHLY and CDR2 is FYNNEI.

This chain joins TRBV5-4 and TRBJ2-1; 8 bases match TRBD2. The V and J ends lost 2 bases and 9 bases, in that order; junction bases with no gene match: 7. The CDR3 contains 14 residues. Germline V gene lookup returns CDR1 SGHNT and CDR2 YYREEE (reference sequence). The CDR3 sequence: CASSLAGVYSEQFF. The DNA for the CDR3 is TGTGCCAGCAGCTTAGCGGGAGTCTATAGTGAGCAGTTCTTC.

The V gene is TRBV6-1, the J gene TRBJ2-7; D may be TRBD1 (6 bases). V was clipped by 6 bases and J by 3 bases, with 15 bases between them. The germline gives CDR1 MNHNS, CDR2 SASEGT. The CDR3 contains 14 residues. CDR3 loop: CASRIRVQGYEQYF. Here the CDR3 DNA reads TGTGCCAGCAGAATCCGAGTACAGGGCTACGAGCAGTACTTC.